The text below deals with one T cell receptor beta chain. How the authors handled the data: Amplification of reference gene primers provided the estimated nucleated cell counts. Assay: immunoSEQ multiplex PCR; the TCRdb copy retains only in-frame clones and omits some. V, J and clone size derive from that table, while D and trimming were established from the DNA sequence. Here the sample spans 100,000 to 150,000 clones, about 72% being singletons. Germline CDR1 is MNHEY and CDR2 is SVGAGI. This CDR3 is built from 14 residues. Trimming took 7 bases from V and 4 from J; bases not matched to a gene: 8. The data are from a study of blood T cell repertoires in COVID-19. Background on the study: Researchers got acute and convalescent COVID-19 samples from the United States, Italy and Spain. From T cells, B-cell-depleted T cells, or PBMCs came the material, which was cDNA or gDNA.

The V gene is TRBV6-5, the J gene TRBJ2-7; 9 bases match TRBD2. The clonotype originates from a woman between 65 and 79 years old with acute or convalescent COVID-19. Sequencing input: peripheral blood. The DNA of the CDR3 is TGTGCCAGCACCCCCGGTAGCGGGAGTTACGAGCAGTACTTC. As protein: CASTPGSGSYEQYF.